The 27 T cell receptor beta chains below all came from one sample that was sequenced in a study of prognosis after radiotherapy for stage I lung cancer. Two rounds of multiplex PCR amplified TCR beta CDR3 from genomic DNA. Gene-specific TRBV and TRBJ primers were used in PCR round one. MiXCR, run by TCRdb on the multiplex PCR reads, gives a single entry per CDR3 protein. The sample yields around 26,000 distinct CDR3 sequences, around 40% seen once. The sample in question was PBMCs, obtained before or after stereotactic body radiation therapy (not recorded which). The receptors were sampled from a donor aged 50 or older with non-small cell lung cancer.

Remarks on this clonotype: One junction end disagrees with the germline gene, perhaps due to a read error. This chain uses TRBV2 with TRBJ1-2; a possible D gene is TRBD1 (5 bases). The V gene's germline CDR1 is SNHLY and CDR2 FYNNEI. CDR3 length: 14 residues. This CDR3 reads CASTPGGQGDGHTF. Here the CDR3 DNA reads TGTGCCAGCACCCCCGGTGGGCAGGGCGATGGCCACACCTTC.

For this clonotype: A read error may produce the germline difference seen at one junction end. The genes are TRBV19 and TRBJ2-1, with 7 bases matching TRBD2. This CDR3 is built from 14 residues. Germline V gene sequence: CDR1 LNHDA, CDR2 SQIVND (reference sequence). For the CDR3, the DNA is TGTGCCAGTAAAGCTAGTAGCGGGTCTCTTGAGCAGTTATTC. As protein: CASKASSGSLEQLF.

Regarding this clonotype: This probably arose from a read error, given a far larger clone one base away. The gene calls are TRBV6-6 and TRBJ2-7; a possible D gene is TRBD2 (5 bases). Trimming removed 4 bases at V and 3 bases at J, with 19 bases between. The CDR3 loop spans 16 amino acids. The V gene's germline CDR1 is MNHNY and CDR2 SVGAGI (reference sequence). The CDR3: CASSLVGSADDYEQYF. The CDR3 DNA follows: TGTGCCAGCAGTTTGGTAGGGTCAGCGGACGACTACGAGCAGTACTTC.

This clonotype was seen just once. This chain uses TRBV3-1 with TRBJ2-7, with a tentative D call TRBD2 (6 bases). Trimming cost V 1 base and J 4 bases, with 11 bases left between them. There are 14 residues in the CDR3. CDR1 is LGHDT, CDR2 YNNKEL, per germline (reference sequence). DNA for the CDR3: TGTGCCAGCAGCCAAGTAGCGGTAGCTTACGAGCAGTACTTC. As protein: CASSQVAVAYEQYF.

Many counts were recorded for this clonotype. The chain links TRBV6-1 to TRBJ2-3; D ambiguous. Trimming stripped 5 bases from V and 0 bases from J, with 12 bases between. The germline CDR1 and CDR2 sequences are MNHNS and SASEGT. The CDR3 has 15 residues. The CDR3 bases are TGTGCCAGCAGTCCCGCGAGATGGAGCACAGATACGCAGTATTTT. Its translation: CASSPARWSTDTQYF.

Notes on this clonotype: This sequence is one base from a far larger clone and is likely a read error. V is TRBV6-4 and J is TRBJ1-6; D uncertain. The CDR3 length is 16 residues. From germline, CDR1 is MRHNA and CDR2 SNTAGT. Deletions cut 8 bases from V and 6 bases from J, with 20 bases between. The CDR3 DNA follows: TGTGCCAGCGCACTCATGGGAGTCAGCGGTAATTCACCCCTCCACTTT. Encoded protein: CASALMGVSGNSPLHF.

The V gene is TRBV7-8, the J gene TRBJ1-4; 8 nucleotides line up with TRBD1. Trimming cost V 3 bases and J 7 bases; bases outside gene matches: 7. The CDR3 is made up of 15 amino acids. The germline gives CDR1 SGHVS, CDR2 FQNEAQ. The CDR3 DNA reads TGTGCCAGCAGCTTCGAACAGGGGGTCTTTGAAAAACTGTTTTTT. Translated: CASSFEQGVFEKLFF.

This chain's CDR3 is CAMYGTSVPPPEETQYF. The CDR3 coding sequence is TGTGCCATGTATGGGACTAGCGTACCGCCCCCCGAAGAGACCCAGTACTTC. This chain connects TRBV6-2 or TRBV6-3 to TRBJ2-5, with 10 positions matching TRBD2. The trim removed 10 bases at V and 3 bases at J, leaving 17 bases unmatched. The CDR3 is 17 amino acids. Germline V CDR1 and CDR2: MNHEY, SVGEGT.

This clonotype was seen at least ten times. J is TRBJ1-1 and V is TRBV3-1; D not resolved. Germline V lookup: CDR1 LGHDT, CDR2 YNNKEL (reference sequence). Trimming took off 4 bases at V and 1 base at J, with 7 bases between the two ends. The length of the CDR3 is 13 residues. CDR3 in DNA: TGTGCCAGCAGCCTGTCGAAGAACACTGAAGCTTTCTTT. This encodes CASSLSKNTEAFF.

This clonotype has a count of ten or more. The chain couples TRBV20-1 to TRBJ2-2; 9 bases line up with TRBD2. The CDR3 covers 16 residues. V shed 6 bases, J shed 6 bases, and the junction held 14 bases outside the gene matches. The germline V gene encodes CDR1 DFQATT and CDR2 SNEGSKA (reference sequence). In DNA form, the CDR3 reads TGCAGTGCCCCCATCGTTAGCGGGAGTCGTGCCGGGGAGCTGTTTTTT. Amino acids: CSAPIVSGSRAGELFF.

Note on this clonotype: With a much larger clone just one base away, this may be a read error. V and J are TRBV10-3 and TRBJ2-5; weak D call: TRBD1 (6 bases). The germline gives CDR1 ENHRY, CDR2 SYGVKD. This CDR3 has 16 amino acids. The V gene lost 0 bases and the J gene lost 4 bases, with 15 bases spanning the gap. The CDR3 DNA reads as TGTGCCATCAGTGAGTCTTTTACAGGGACCCGAGAGACCCAGTACTTC. It yields the protein CAISESFTGTRETQYF.

A word on this clonotype: A read error may produce the germline difference seen at one junction end. The rearrangement uses TRBV28 and TRBJ2-3; perhaps TRBD1 as D (5 bases). The CDR3 totals 12 residues. CDR1 is MDHEN, CDR2 SYDVKM, per germline. CDR3 loop: CASSGVTGTQYF. The DNA for the CDR3 is TGTGCCAGCAGCGGTGTCACAGGTACGCAGTATTTT.

This clonotype was counted once. This sequence is one base from a far larger clone and is likely a read error. The chain recombines TRBV12-3 or TRBV12-4 with TRBJ2-7; 7 bases align to TRBD1. The CDR3 has 15 residues. Trimming at V came to 6 bases and at J to 0 bases, leaving 8 bases not matched to a gene. DNA of the CDR3: TGTGCCAGCAGCCCACAGGGGCAGAGCTCCTACGAGCAGTACTTC. Translation gives CASSPQGQSSYEQYF.

There are many counts of this clonotype. The chain combines TRBV3-1 with TRBJ2-7; TRBD2 is a possible D gene (5 bases). The CDR3 is made up of 15 amino acids. Trimming left V 0 bases short and J 7 bases short, with 16 bases between. Germline values: CDR1 LGHDT, CDR2 YNNKEL (reference sequence). CDR3 DNA: TGTGCCAGCAGCCAAGACACAGCGGCCCCCCGAGAGCAGTACTTC. Protein sequence: CASSQDTAAPREQYF.

Ten or more counts support this clonotype. The chain combines TRBV12-3 or TRBV12-4 with TRBJ1-5, with a tentative D call TRBD1 (6 bases). V lost 5 bases to trimming and J lost 6 bases, with 20 bases between them. This CDR3 is 16 amino acids long. In nucleotides, the CDR3 is TGTGCCAGCAGTCTTTATTCTCCGGGGGCGGGTCAGCCCCAGCATTTT. It is translated as CASSLYSPGAGQPQHF.

This CDR3 is CASSFGPGQSGYTF. For the CDR3, the DNA is TGTGCCAGCAGCTTTGGTCCGGGACAAAGTGGCTACACCTTC. The chain carries TRBV11-2 and TRBJ1-2; possibly TRBD1 for D (6 bases). Trimming took 3 bases from V and 7 from J, leaving 15 bases between them. This CDR3 comprises 14 residues. Germline-derived CDR1 and CDR2 are SGHAT and FQNNGV.

There are many counts of this clonotype. The rearrangement links TRBV18 to TRBJ2-1, with D maybe TRBD1 (6 bases). The germline V and J ends were trimmed by 3 bases and 9 bases, with 12 bases remaining between them. From germline, CDR1 is KGHSH and CDR2 LQKENI. This CDR3 is 13 amino acids long. The CDR3 loop reads CASSPSGDGEQFF. The CDR3 coding sequence is TGTGCCAGCTCACCCTCAGGGGACGGTGAGCAGTTCTTC.

The CDR3 DNA reads TGTGCCAGCAGTTATGGAACAGGGGAATTCGGTTACGAGCAGTACTTC. It encodes CASSYGTGEFGYEQYF. The chain carries TRBV6-2 or TRBV6-3 and TRBJ2-7; TRBD1 agrees at 7 bases. This CDR3 has 16 residues. Germline V gene lookup returns CDR1 MNHEY and CDR2 SVGEGT. Trimming took 3 bases from V and 4 from J; bases not matched to a gene: 12.

The count of this clonotype is one. This may stem from a read error, because a much larger clone lies one nucleotide away. This chain links TRBV10-3 with TRBJ2-3; 9 nucleotides match TRBD1. CDR3 length equals 13 residues. After removal of 6 bases from V and 4 bases from J, the junction contained 2 bases not matched to a gene. The germline V gene has CDR1 ENHRY and CDR2 SYGVKD. The CDR3 is CAIRGTGSDTQYF. The CDR3 DNA is TGTGCCATCAGGGGGACAGGGTCAGATACGCAGTATTTT.

This clonotype is labeled as medium-sized (0.01 to 0.1%). The CDR3 loop is CASSYTEYGYTF. CDR3 coding DNA: TGTGCCAGCAGCTACACAGAATATGGCTACACCTTC. The chain joins TRBV2 to TRBJ1-2; D unresolved. CDR1 and CDR2 from the germline V gene are SNHLY and FYNNEI. V shed 6 bases and J shed 5 bases, with 10 bases lying between them. This CDR3 has 12 amino acids.

This clonotype was detected many times. V is TRBV13 and J is TRBJ1-3; D is ambiguous. The CDR3 has 15 amino acids. Trimming cost V 3 bases and J 8 bases, with 17 bases left between them. Germline V gives CDR1 PRHDT, CDR2 FYEKMQ (reference sequence). The CDR3 is CASSLRVKEVDTIYF. CDR3 coding DNA: TGTGCCAGCAGCTTGCGGGTTAAGGAAGTTGACACCATATATTTT.

Turning to this clonotype: This sequence is one base from a far larger clone and is likely a read error. The chain carries TRBV12-3 or TRBV12-4 and TRBJ2-7; the D gene is possibly TRBD2 (6 bases). The J call may not be correct, given that the DNA end is closer to TRBJ2-1. The length of the CDR3 is 16 residues. The CDR3 region has the DNA TGTGCCAGCAGTCCTCTTGGGGGAACGGGAGTAGGTGAGCAGTTCTTC. It is translated as CASSPLGGTGVGEQFF.

Points on this clonotype: A read error is the likely source, as a far larger clone sits one nucleotide away. V is TRBV6-2 or TRBV6-3 and J is TRBJ2-6, with D possibly being TRBD2 (5 bases). Trimming left V 6 bases short and J 1 base short, with 22 bases between. This CDR3 has 19 amino acids. From germline, CDR1 is MNHEY and CDR2 SVGEGT. Here the CDR3 DNA reads TGTGCCAGCAGAGGTTACCTACCCACCCGGACTTCTGGGGCCAACGTCCTGACTTTC. This sequence encodes CASRGYLPTRTSGANVLTF.

The sample holds many counts of this clonotype. The J gene is TRBJ2-7, the V gene TRBV4-2; 10 bases are a match to TRBD2. The CDR3 runs to 14 residues. The germline gives CDR1 LGHNA, CDR2 YNFKEQ. V trimming: 4 bases; J trimming: 0 bases; junction bases outside the gene matches: 0. The CDR3 nucleotides read TGTGCCAGCAGCCCTAGCGGGAGCTCCTACGAGCAGTACTTC. Translation gives CASSPSGSSYEQYF.

This clonotype was counted at least ten times. The V gene is TRBV6-1, the J gene TRBJ2-2, with 8 nucleotides matching TRBD2. CDR1 and CDR2 (germline): MNHNS, SASEGT. After removal of 6 bases from V and 8 bases from J, the junction contained 8 bases not matched to a gene. The CDR3 sequence is 14 residues long. The CDR3 bases are TGTGCCAGCAGACAGCCGGGACTAGTGGGGGAGCTGTTTTTT. The encoded protein is CASRQPGLVGELFF.

This clonotype was seen many times. The V and J genes are TRBV30 and TRBJ1-6; 8 nucleotides match TRBD1. The junction had 1 base not matched to a gene; V was cut back by 2 bases and J by 7 bases. This CDR3 is 13 amino acids long. The germline V gene has CDR1 GTSNPN and CDR2 SVGIG (reference sequence). The DNA of the CDR3 is TGTGCCTGGAGTAGGGACAGGAATTCACCCCTCCACTTT. As protein: CAWSRDRNSPLHF.

The gene calls are TRBV2 and TRBJ1-1; D not certain. The CDR3 consists of 12 residues. Germline CDR1 SNHLY, CDR2 FYNNEI. Trimming stripped 2 bases from V and 1 base from J, with 2 bases between. The CDR3 here is CASSEQNTEAFF. The CDR3 bases are TGTGCCAGCAGTGAACAGAACACTGAAGCTTTCTTT.